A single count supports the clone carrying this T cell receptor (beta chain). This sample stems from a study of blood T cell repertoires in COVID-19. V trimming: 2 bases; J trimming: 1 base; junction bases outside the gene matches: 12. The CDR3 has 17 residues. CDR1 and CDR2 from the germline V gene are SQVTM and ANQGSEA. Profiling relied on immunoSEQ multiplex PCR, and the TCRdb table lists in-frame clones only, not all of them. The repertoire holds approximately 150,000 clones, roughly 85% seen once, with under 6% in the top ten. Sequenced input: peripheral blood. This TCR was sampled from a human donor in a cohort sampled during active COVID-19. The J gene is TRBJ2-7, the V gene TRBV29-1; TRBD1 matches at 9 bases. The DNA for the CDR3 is TGCAGCGTTGAACCCTCTATACCCGGGACAGGGTCCTACGAGCAGTACTTC. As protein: CSVEPSIPGTGSYEQYF.